One sample yielded the 17 T cell receptor beta chains listed below, sequenced in a study of T cells after yellow fever vaccination (dated by TCRdb to about 2019). Library preparation used 5' RACE. Sequencing was carried out with an Illumina HiSeq 2500. The raw public reads went through TCRdb reprocessing: fastp at Q25, MiXCR clone calling, in-frame beta chains kept. Rows matching on CDR3 protein sequence are summarized as one entry with the most common DNA and genes. The sample table shows 500,000 to 700,000 distinct CDR3 sequences, and about a fifth are seen once. Of the sample, roughly an eighth falls within the top ten clones. The label giving this sample's treatment or condition can be read as: live attenuated yellow fever vaccine strain. The sequenced sample was PBMCs, obtained 15 days after the yellow fever booster vaccination. Receptor source: a young man who received the YFV17D yellow fever vaccine.

This clonotype appeared a few times. This chain links TRBV29-1 with TRBJ2-6; D uncertain. Germline V lookup: CDR1 SQVTM, CDR2 ANQGSEA. V was pared by 6 bases and J by 0 bases, with 9 bases between. The CDR3 sequence is 14 residues long. The CDR3 DNA reads TGCAGCGTCCAGCAGTCCTCTGGGGCCAACGTCCTGACTTTC. As protein: CSVQQSSGANVLTF.

This clonotype was seen a handful of times. The chain links TRBV11-2 to TRBJ2-7, with TRBD2 matching over 9 bases. The CDR3 covers 17 residues. The V gene's germline CDR1 is SGHAT and CDR2 FQNNGV. Germline trimming cut 5 bases from V and 5 bases from J; bases unmatched to any gene: 16. The CDR3 nucleotides read TGTGCCAGCAGCACCTCTACGGAGGTATTAGCGGGAGACGAGCAGTACTTC. The encoded protein is CASSTSTEVLAGDEQYF.

This chain links TRBV7-2 with TRBJ2-1, with D perhaps TRBD2 (5 bases). Trimming pared 0 bases from V and 8 bases from J, leaving 11 bases between. The length of the CDR3 is 14 residues. Germline V gives CDR1 SGHTA, CDR2 FQGNSA. The CDR3, as DNA: TGTGCCAGCAGCTTAGCGCTAGCTGTTGATGAGCAGTTCTTC. Translating it yields CASSLALAVDEQFF. Full variable domain (remainder filled in from reference TRBV7-2 and TRBJ2-1): GAGVSQSPSNKVTEKGKDVELRCDPISGHTALYWYRQSLGQGLEFLIYFQGNSAPDKSGLPSDRFSAERTGGSVSTLTIQRTQQEDSAVYLCASSLALAVDEQFFGPGTRLTVL.

The chain is built from TRBV15 and TRBJ2-3, with 8 positions matching TRBD2. Germline V gene data show CDR1 as LNHNV and CDR2 as YYDKDF (reference sequence). J gave up 2 bases and V 1 base, and 2 bases lay outside the gene matches. CDR3 length equals 15 residues. DNA for the CDR3: TGTGCCACCAGCAGAGCCGGGAGGGCCACAGATACGCAGTATTTT. Protein sequence: CATSRAGRATDTQYF.

The CDR3 region has the DNA TGTGCCAGCAGCTGGCTAGCGGGCGGCGCCTACGAGCAGTACTTC. It is translated as CASSWLAGGAYEQYF. This chain joins TRBV7-8 and TRBJ2-7; 8 bases agree with TRBD2. The CDR3 is 15 residues long. The V and J ends lost 4 bases and 2 bases, in that order; junction bases with no gene match: 7. Germline V gene data show CDR1 as SGHVS and CDR2 as FQNEAQ.

This clonotype was picked up a small number of times. The rearrangement uses TRBV20-1 and TRBJ2-2; tentative D call: TRBD2 (6 bases). The germline V gene encodes CDR1 DFQATT and CDR2 SNEGSKA (reference sequence). CDR3 length: 15 amino acids. V was clipped by 3 bases and J by 0 bases, with 11 bases between them. CDR3 region: CSARVAEANTGELFF. DNA for the CDR3: TGCAGTGCTAGGGTAGCGGAAGCGAACACCGGGGAGCTGTTTTTT.

This sequence joins TRBV7-2 and TRBJ2-1; 8 positions agree with TRBD2. This CDR3 contains 16 residues. Germline loops: CDR1 SGHTA, CDR2 FQGNSA. Trimming removed 1 base from V and 6 bases from J; junction bases left unmatched: 8. The CDR3 is CASSLDPGGSSNEQFF. CDR3 nucleotides: TGTGCCAGCAGCTTAGATCCGGGAGGGTCAAGCAATGAGCAGTTCTTC. Variable domain in full (rest from reference TRBV7-2 and TRBJ2-1): GAGVSQSPSNKVTEKGKDVELRCDPISGHTALYWYRQSLGQGLEFLIYFQGNSAPDKSGLPSDRFSAERTGGSVSTLTIQRTQQEDSAVYLCASSLDPGGSSNEQFFGPGTRLTVL.

This clonotype was seen a handful of times. CDR3 in amino acids: CAINDRGRGTGELFF. CDR3 coding DNA: TGTGCCATCAACGACAGGGGGCGAGGGACCGGGGAGCTGTTTTTT. This chain links TRBV10-3 with TRBJ2-2; TRBD1 agrees at 10 bases. This CDR3 contains 15 residues. Trimming removed 7 bases from V and 5 bases from J; junction bases left unmatched: 7. CDR1 ENHRY and CDR2 SYGVKD come from the germline V gene.

This clonotype was counted a few times. The genes are TRBV6-6 and TRBJ2-1; the D is unclear. V was shortened by 2 bases and J by 5 bases, with 4 bases between the two germline ends. Germline V CDR1 and CDR2: MNHNY, SVGAGI (reference sequence). CDR3 length equals 12 residues. CDR3 DNA sequence: TGTGCCAGCAGTTACCGGCACAATGAGCAGTTCTTC. Translated: CASSYRHNEQFF.

This chain uses TRBV14 with TRBJ2-3, with 7 bases lining up with TRBD1. Germline CDR1 reads SGHDN; CDR2 reads FVKESK. V lost 3 bases to trimming and J lost 5 bases; unmatched junction nucleotides: 5. The CDR3 is 14 residues long. Here the CDR3 reads CASSHPQGRDTQYF. DNA for the CDR3: TGTGCCAGCAGCCATCCACAGGGGAGAGATACGCAGTATTTT.

This clonotype occurred a few times. The chain couples TRBV5-6 to TRBJ2-1; 10 positions agree with TRBD2. CDR1 is SGHDT and CDR2 is YYEEEE in the germline V gene. Germline trimming cut 4 bases from V and 2 bases from J; bases unmatched to any gene: 9. The CDR3 has 17 residues. Here the CDR3 DNA reads TGTGCCAGCAGCCTCGGACTAGCGGCGGAGGCCTACAATGAGCAGTTCTTC. Protein: CASSLGLAAEAYNEQFF.

This clonotype has more than one count but fewer than ten. The chain is built from TRBV19 and TRBJ2-1, with D perhaps TRBD1 or TRBD2 (5 bases each). Deletions cut 6 bases from V and 4 bases from J, with 16 bases between. Germline V lookup: CDR1 LNHDA, CDR2 SQIVND (reference sequence). The CDR3 extends over 15 amino acids. The DNA of the CDR3 is TGTGCCAGTAGCATCGGGGCGGGTGATTACAATGAGCAGTTCTTC. It codes for CASSIGAGDYNEQFF.

This clonotype has just a few counts. The chain combines TRBV28 with TRBJ2-7; TRBD2 aligns across 9 bases. V was pared by 6 bases and J by 2 bases, with 11 bases of the junction left unmatched. Germline V lookup: CDR1 MDHEN, CDR2 SYDVKM. CDR3 length: 16 amino acids. As DNA, the CDR3 is TGTGCCAGCAGAACCCCTAGCGGGATTGGGCCCTACGAGCAGTACTTC. It yields the protein CASRTPSGIGPYEQYF.

The V call is TRBV9, the J call TRBJ2-2, with 10 bases matching TRBD2. CDR3 length: 17 residues. The ends lost 4 bases at V and 5 bases at J; junction bases unmatched: 11. The germline V gene encodes CDR1 SGDLS and CDR2 YYNGEE. The CDR3 DNA reads as TGTGCCAGCAGCCCATGGACTAGCGGAGGTGGGACCGGGGAGCTGTTTTTT. Translation gives CASSPWTSGGGTGELFF.

This clonotype was counted at least ten times. The chain has TRBV2 and TRBJ2-5, with 8 nucleotides matching TRBD2. From germline, CDR1 is SNHLY and CDR2 FYNNEI. The CDR3 covers 11 residues. Trimming cost V 8 bases and J 7 bases; bases outside gene matches: 3. Here the CDR3 DNA reads TGTGCCAGCCGGGCGGGGGGGACCCAGTACTTC. As protein: CASRAGGTQYF.

This clonotype occurred a few times. The chain couples TRBV7-2 to TRBJ2-7; D is undetermined. Germline V lookup: CDR1 SGHTA, CDR2 FQGNSA. V was trimmed by 5 bases and J by 2 bases, leaving 13 bases between them. The CDR3 is made up of 14 amino acids. The CDR3 DNA reads as TGTGCCAGCAGCCCCCGGACCACTACCTACGAGCAGTACTTC. It codes for CASSPRTTTYEQYF.

This chain links TRBV25-1 with TRBJ2-3, with D possibly matching TRBD2 (6 bases). Trimming stripped 3 bases from V and 1 base from J, with 14 bases between. Germline CDR1 is MGHDK and CDR2 is SYGVNS. The CDR3 contains 16 residues. CDR3 region: CASSDWAGRGTDTQYF. The CDR3 DNA sequence: TGTGCCAGCAGTGATTGGGCGGGAAGGGGCACAGATACGCAGTATTTT.